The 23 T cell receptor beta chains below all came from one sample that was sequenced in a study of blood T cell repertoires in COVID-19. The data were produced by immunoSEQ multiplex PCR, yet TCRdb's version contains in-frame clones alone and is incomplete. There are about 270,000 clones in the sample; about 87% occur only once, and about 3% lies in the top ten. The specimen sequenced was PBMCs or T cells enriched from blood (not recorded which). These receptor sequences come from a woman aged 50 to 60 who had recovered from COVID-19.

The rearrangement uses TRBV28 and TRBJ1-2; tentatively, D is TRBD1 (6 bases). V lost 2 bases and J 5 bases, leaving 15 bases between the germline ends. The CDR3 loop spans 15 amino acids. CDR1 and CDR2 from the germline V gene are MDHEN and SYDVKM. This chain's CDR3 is CASSLQGQPGYGYTF. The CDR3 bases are TGTGCCAGCAGTTTACAAGGACAGCCCGGATATGGCTACACCTTC.

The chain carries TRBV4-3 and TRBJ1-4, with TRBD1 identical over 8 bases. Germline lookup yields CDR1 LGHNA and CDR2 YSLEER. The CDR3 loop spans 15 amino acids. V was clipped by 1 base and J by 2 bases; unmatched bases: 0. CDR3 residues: CASSQGTGTNEKLFF. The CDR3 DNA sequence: TGCGCCAGCAGCCAAGGGACAGGGACTAATGAAAAACTGTTTTTT.

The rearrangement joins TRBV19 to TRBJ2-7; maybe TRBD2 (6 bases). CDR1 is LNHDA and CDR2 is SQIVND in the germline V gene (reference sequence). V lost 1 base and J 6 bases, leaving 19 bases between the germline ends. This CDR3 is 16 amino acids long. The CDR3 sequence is CASSIGTGALFGEQYF. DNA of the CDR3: TGTGCCAGTAGTATAGGGACGGGAGCGTTGTTTGGCGAGCAGTACTTC.

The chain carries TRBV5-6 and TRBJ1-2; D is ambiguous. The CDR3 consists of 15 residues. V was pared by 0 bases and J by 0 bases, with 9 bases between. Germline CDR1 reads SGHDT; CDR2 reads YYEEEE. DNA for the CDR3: TGTGCCAGCAGCTTGGATCTAGGAGCTAACTATGGCTACACCTTC. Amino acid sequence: CASSLDLGANYGYTF.

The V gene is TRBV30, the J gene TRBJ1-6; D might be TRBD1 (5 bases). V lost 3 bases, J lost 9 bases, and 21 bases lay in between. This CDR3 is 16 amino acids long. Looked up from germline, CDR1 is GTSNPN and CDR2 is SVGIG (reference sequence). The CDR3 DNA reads TGTGCCTGGAGCGATGATGGAGCCCGAAGGGGTTCACCCCTCCACTTT. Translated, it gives CAWSDDGARRGSPLHF.

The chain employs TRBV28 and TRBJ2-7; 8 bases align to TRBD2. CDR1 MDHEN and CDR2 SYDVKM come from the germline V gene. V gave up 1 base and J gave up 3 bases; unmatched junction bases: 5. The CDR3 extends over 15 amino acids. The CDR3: CASSLYSGVLYEQYF. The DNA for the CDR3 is TGTGCCAGCAGTTTATATAGCGGGGTACTCTACGAGCAGTACTTC.

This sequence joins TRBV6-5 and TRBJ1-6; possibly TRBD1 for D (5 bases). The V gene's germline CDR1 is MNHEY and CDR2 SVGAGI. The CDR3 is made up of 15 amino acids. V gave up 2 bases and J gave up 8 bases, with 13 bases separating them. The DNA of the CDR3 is TGTGCCAGCAGTTACACACAGACAGTCTATTCACCCCTCCACTTT. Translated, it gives CASSYTQTVYSPLHF.

The chain's CDR3 is CSVEYPENTGELFF. The CDR3 region has the DNA TGCAGCGTTGAATACCCAGAGAACACCGGGGAGCTGTTTTTT. The chain has TRBV29-1 and TRBJ2-2; no clear D. This CDR3 is built from 14 residues. Trimming pared 2 bases from V and 1 base from J, leaving 8 bases between. The germline gives CDR1 SQVTM, CDR2 ANQGSEA.

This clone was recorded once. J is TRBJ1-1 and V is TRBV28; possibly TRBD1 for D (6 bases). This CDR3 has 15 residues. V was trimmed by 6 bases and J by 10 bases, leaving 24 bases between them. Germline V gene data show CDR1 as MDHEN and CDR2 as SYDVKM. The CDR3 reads CASRAPGGQLGGAFF. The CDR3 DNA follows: TGTGCCAGCAGGGCGCCCGGGGGGCAATTAGGAGGAGCTTTCTTT.

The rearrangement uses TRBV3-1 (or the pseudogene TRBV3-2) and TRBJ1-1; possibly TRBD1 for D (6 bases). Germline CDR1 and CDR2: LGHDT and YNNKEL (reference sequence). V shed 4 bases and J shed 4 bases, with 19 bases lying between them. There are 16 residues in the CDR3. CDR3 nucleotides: TGTGCCAGCAGCCGCTGGGACACCTTGGCGGGCACTGAAGCTTTCTTT. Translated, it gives CASSRWDTLAGTEAFF.

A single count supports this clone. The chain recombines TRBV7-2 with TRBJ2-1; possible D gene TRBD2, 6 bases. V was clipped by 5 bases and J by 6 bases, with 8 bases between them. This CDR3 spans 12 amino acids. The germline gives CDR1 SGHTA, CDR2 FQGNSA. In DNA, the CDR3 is TGTGCCAGCAGCCAGACTAGCAATGAGCAGTTCTTC. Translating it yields CASSQTSNEQFF.

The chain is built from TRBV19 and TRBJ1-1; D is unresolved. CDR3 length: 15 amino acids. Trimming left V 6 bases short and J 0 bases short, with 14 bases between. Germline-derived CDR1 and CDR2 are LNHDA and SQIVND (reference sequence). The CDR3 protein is CASSVGVRLNTEAFF. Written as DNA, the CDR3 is TGTGCCAGTAGCGTCGGGGTTAGATTGAACACTGAAGCTTTCTTT.

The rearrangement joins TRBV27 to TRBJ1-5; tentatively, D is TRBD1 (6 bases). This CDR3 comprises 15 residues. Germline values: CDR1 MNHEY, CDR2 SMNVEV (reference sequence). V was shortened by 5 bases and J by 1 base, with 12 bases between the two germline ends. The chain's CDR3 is CASSGVQGSNQPQHF. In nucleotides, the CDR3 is TGTGCCAGCAGTGGGGTTCAGGGGAGCAATCAGCCCCAGCATTTT.

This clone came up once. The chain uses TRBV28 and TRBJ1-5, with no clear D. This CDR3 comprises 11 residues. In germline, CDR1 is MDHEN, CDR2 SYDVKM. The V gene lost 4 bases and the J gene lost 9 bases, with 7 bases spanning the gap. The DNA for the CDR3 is TGTGCCAGCAGTTCCCCCCGGCCCCAGCATTTT. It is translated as CASSSPRPQHF.

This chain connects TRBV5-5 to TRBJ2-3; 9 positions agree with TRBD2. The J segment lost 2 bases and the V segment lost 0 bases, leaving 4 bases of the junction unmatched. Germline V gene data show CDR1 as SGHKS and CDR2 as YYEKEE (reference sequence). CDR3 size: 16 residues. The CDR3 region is CASSLAGTSNTDTQYF. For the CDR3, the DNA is TGTGCCAGCAGCTTGGCTGGGACTAGCAACACAGATACGCAGTATTTT.

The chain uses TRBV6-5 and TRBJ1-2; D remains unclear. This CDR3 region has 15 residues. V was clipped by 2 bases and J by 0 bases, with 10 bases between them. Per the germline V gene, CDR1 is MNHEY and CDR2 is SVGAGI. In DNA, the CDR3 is TGTGCCAGCAGTTACGAGGCGCTAGCTAACTATGGCTACACCTTC. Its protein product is CASSYEALANYGYTF.

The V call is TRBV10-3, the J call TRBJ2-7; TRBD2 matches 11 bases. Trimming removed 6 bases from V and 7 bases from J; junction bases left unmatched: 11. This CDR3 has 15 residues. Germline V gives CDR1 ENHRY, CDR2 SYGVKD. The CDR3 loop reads CAISAPTSGTGEQYF. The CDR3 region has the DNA TGTGCCATCAGCGCCCCGACTAGCGGGACGGGGGAGCAGTACTTC.

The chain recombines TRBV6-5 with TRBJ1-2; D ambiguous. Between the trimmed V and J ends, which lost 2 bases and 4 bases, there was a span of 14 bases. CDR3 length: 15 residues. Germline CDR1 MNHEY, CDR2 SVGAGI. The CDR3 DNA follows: TGTGCCAGCAGTTACGACCTTGCGACGGGCTATGGCTACACCTTC. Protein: CASSYDLATGYGYTF.

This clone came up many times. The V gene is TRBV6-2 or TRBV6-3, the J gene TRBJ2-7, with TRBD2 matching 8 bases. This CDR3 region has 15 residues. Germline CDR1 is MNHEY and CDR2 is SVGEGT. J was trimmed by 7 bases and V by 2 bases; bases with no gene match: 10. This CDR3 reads CASSYAVSGRGEQYF. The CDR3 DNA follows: TGTGCCAGCAGTTACGCAGTCAGCGGGAGAGGAGAGCAGTACTTC.

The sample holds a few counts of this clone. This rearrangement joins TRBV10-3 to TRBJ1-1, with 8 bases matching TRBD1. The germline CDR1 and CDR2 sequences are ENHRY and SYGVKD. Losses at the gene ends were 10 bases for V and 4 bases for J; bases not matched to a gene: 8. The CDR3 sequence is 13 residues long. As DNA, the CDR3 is TGTGCCAGCTCGACAGGGGAGGTCACTGAAGCTTTCTTT. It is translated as CASSTGEVTEAFF.

CDR3 DNA sequence: TGTGCCAGCAGTGGACGTACAGGTGGACGGAATCAGCCCCAGCATTTT. It specifies CASSGRTGGRNQPQHF. The gene calls are TRBV6-2 or TRBV6-3 and TRBJ1-5; tentatively, D is TRBD1 (5 bases). From germline, CDR1 is MNHEY and CDR2 SVGEGT. Between the trimmed V and J ends, which lost 5 bases and 4 bases, there was a span of 18 bases. This CDR3 is built from 16 residues.

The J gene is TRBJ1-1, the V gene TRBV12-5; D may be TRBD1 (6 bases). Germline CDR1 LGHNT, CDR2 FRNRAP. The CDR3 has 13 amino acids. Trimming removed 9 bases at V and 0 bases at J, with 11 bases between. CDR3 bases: TGTGCTAGCTCAGGGGACGTGAACACTGAAGCTTTCTTT. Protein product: CASSGDVNTEAFF.

CDR3 nucleotide sequence: TGTGCCAGCAGTGAGACAGGAACCCAAGAGACCCAGTACTTC. Amino acids: CASSETGTQETQYF. The chain carries TRBV2 and TRBJ2-5, with a weak D call TRBD1 (6 bases). V lost 3 bases, J lost 1 base, and 9 bases lay in between. This CDR3 comprises 14 residues. CDR1 is SNHLY, CDR2 FYNNEI, per germline. Variable domain in full (rest from reference TRBV2 and TRBJ2-5): EPEVTQTPSHQVTQMGQEVILRCVPISNHLYFYWYRQILGQKVEFLVSFYNNEISEKSEIFDDQFSVERPDGSNFTLKIRSTKLEDSAMYFCASSETGTQETQYFGPGTRLLVL.